This TCR beta chain was recorded in a study of neurological immune-mediated disorders. This clonotype was observed many times. Stated time point: longitudinal time-point 1 (baseline). Each TCR transcript was tagged with a 10-nucleotide random UMI during 5'RACE. TCRdb recomputed calls from the 5' RACE reads with MiXCR, one row per CDR3 protein. The data hold some 54,000 distinct CDR3 sequences, with over 8.5% observed a single time. CDR1 DFQATT and CDR2 SNEGSKA come from the germline V gene (reference sequence). The CDR3 covers 14 residues. The sample comprised PBMCs. The chain joins TRBV20-1 to TRBJ2-7, with a possible D match to TRBD1 (7 bases). This sequence was found in a male donor with HTLV-1-associated myelopathy (HAM/TSP). The CDR3 here is CLARGQLSSYEQYF. For the CDR3, the DNA is TGCCTAGCGAGGGGGCAGTTAAGCTCCTACGAGCAGTACTTC.